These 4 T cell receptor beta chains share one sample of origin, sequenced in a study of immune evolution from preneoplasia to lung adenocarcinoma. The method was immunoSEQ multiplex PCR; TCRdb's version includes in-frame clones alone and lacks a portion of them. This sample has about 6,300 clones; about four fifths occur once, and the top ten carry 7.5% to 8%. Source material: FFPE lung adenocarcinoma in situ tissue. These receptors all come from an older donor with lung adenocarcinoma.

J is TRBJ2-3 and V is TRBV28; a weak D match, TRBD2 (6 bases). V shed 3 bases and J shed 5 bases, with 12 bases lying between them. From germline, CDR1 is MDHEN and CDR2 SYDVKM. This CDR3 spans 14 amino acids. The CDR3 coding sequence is TGTGCCAGCAGTTTTTCGGGAGCAGAAGATACGCAGTATTTT. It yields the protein CASSFSGAEDTQYF.

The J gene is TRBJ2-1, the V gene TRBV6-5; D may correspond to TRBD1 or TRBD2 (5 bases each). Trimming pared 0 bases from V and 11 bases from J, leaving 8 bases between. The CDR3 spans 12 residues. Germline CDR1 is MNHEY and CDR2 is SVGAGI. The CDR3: CASSYSGTQQFF. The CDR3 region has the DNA TGTGCCAGCAGTTACTCAGGGACCCAGCAGTTCTTC.

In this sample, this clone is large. The CDR3 loop is CASSIGGFPGNTIYF. The CDR3 coding sequence is TGCGCCAGCAGCATTGGGGGGTTCCCTGGAAACACCATATATTTT. V gene TRBV5-1 combines with J gene TRBJ1-3; the D gene is possibly TRBD1 (5 bases). Between the trimmed V and J ends, which lost 4 bases and 2 bases, there was a span of 13 bases. CDR1 is SGHRS and CDR2 is YFSETQ in the germline V gene. The CDR3 length is 15 residues. The full variable domain, in which reference TRBV5-1 and TRBJ1-3 provide the parts outside the CDR3, is KAGVTQTPRYLIKTRGQQVTLSCSPISGHRSVSWYQQTPGQGLQFLFEYFSETQRNKGNFPGRFSGRQFSNSRSEMNVSTLELGDSALYLCASSIGGFPGNTIYFGEGSWLTVV.

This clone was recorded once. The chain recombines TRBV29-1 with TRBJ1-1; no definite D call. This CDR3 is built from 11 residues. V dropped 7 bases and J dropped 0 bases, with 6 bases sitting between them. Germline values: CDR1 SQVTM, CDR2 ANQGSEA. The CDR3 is CSAQMNTEAFF. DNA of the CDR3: TGCAGCGCTCAGATGAACACTGAAGCTTTCTTT.